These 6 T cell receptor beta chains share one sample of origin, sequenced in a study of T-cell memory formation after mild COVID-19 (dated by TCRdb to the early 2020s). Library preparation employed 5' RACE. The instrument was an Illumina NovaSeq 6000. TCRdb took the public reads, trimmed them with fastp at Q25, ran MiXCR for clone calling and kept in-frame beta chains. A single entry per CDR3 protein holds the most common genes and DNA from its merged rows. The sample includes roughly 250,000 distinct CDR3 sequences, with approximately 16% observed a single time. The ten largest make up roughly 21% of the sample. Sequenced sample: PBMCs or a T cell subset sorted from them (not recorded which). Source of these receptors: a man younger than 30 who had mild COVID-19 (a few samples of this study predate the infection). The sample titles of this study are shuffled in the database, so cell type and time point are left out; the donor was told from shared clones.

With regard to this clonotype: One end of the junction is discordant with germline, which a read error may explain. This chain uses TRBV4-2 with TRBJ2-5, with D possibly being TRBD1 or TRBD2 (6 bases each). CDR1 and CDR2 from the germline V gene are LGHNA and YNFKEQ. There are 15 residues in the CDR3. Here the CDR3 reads CASSRGGPLEETQYF. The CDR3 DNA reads TGTGCCAGCAGCCGAGGGGGGCCTCTTGAAGAGACACAGTACTTC.

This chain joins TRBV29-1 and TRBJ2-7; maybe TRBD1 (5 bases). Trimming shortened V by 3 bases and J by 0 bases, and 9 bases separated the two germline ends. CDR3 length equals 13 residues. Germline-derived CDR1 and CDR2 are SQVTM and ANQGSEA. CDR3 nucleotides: TGCAGCGTTGAGCGACAGAGCTCCTACGAGCAGTACTTC. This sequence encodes CSVERQSSYEQYF.

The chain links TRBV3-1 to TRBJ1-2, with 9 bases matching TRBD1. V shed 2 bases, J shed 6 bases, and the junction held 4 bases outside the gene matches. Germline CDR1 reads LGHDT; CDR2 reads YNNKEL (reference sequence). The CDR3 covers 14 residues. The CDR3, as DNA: TGTGCCAGCAGCCAAACCGGGACAGGGCATGGCTACACCTTC. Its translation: CASSQTGTGHGYTF.

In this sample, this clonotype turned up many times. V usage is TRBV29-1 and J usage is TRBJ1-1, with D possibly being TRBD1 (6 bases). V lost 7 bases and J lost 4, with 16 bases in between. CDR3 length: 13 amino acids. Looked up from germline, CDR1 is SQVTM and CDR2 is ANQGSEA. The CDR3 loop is CSAHRDMGTEAFF. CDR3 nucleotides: TGCAGCGCGCACAGGGACATGGGCACTGAAGCTTTCTTT. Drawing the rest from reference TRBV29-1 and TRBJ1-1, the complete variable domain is SAVISQKPSRDICQRGTSLTIQCQVDSQVTMMFWYRQQPGQSLTLIATANQGSEATYESGFVIDKFPISRPNLTFSTLTVSNMSPEDSSIYLCSAHRDMGTEAFFGQGTRLTVV.

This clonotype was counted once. The CDR3 region has the DNA TGTGCCAGCAGTCGGACGGGGCCGACTGAAGCTTTCTTT. It yields the protein CASSRTGPTEAFF. The chain is built from TRBV7-2 and TRBJ1-1; D perhaps matches TRBD1 (5 bases). Trimming cost V 6 bases and J 5 bases, with 13 bases left between them. The CDR3 spans 13 residues. Germline CDR1 and CDR2: SGHTA and FQGNSA.

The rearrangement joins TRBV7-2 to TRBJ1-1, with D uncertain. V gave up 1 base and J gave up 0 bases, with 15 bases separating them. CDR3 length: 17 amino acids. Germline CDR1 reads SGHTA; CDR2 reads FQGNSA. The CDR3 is CASSLVSGGSLNTEAFF. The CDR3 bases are TGTGCCAGCAGCTTAGTGTCTGGAGGCTCCTTGAACACTGAAGCTTTCTTT. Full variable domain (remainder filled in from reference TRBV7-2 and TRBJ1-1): GAGVSQSPSNKVTEKGKDVELRCDPISGHTALYWYRQSLGQGLEFLIYFQGNSAPDKSGLPSDRFSAERTGGSVSTLTIQRTQQEDSAVYLCASSLVSGGSLNTEAFFGQGTRLTVV.